Listed below are T cell receptor beta chains from one sample, sequenced in a study of blood T cells in healthy people across ages. TCRdb redid the calling of the 5' RACE reads with MiXCR, one entry per CDR3 protein. The sample has about 1.8 million distinct CDR3 sequences; around 50% are singletons. The sample taken for sequencing was blood. These receptor sequences come from a woman aged 40 to 50 in good health. Each CDR3 is given with its conserved first and last residue. The D gene is left open where the match is weak. Expanded clones get a size class; other rows say once, few or many, or leave the size out.

abundance,j_gene,len,d_gene,v_gene,CDR3aa,CDR3nt
-,TRBJ2-3,13,-,TRBV7-6,CASSLAHGDTQYF,TGTGCCAGCAGCTTAGCTCACGGGGATACGCAGTATTTT
-,TRBJ2-3,14,-,TRBV21-1,CASRRGERTDTQYF,TGTGCCAGCAGACGGGGGGAACGCACAGATACGCAGTATTTT
-,TRBJ2-5,13,-,TRBV28,CASHRGMQETQYF,TGTGCCAGCCATCGAGGGATGCAAGAGACCCAGTACTTC
-,TRBJ2-3,14,-,TRBV6-5,CASRKGKVRDTQYF,TGTGCCAGCAGGAAGGGGAAGGTTAGAGATACGCAGTATTTT
once,TRBJ2-3,15,TRBD1,TRBV20-1,CSVSLRQGASDTQYF,TGCAGTGTGTCCCTAAGACAGGGGGCTTCAGATACGCAGTATTTT
-,TRBJ1-4,17,-,TRBV7-9,CASTSPKTGAINEKLFF,TGTGCCAGCACCAGTCCGAAGACCGGGGCGATTAATGAAAAACTGTTTTTT
-,TRBJ1-1,15,-,TRBV25-1,CASSEQAAMNTEAFF,TGTGCCAGCAGTGAGCAGGCCGCCATGAACACTGAAGCTTTCTTT
-,TRBJ2-1,17,-,TRBV7-9,CASSLLTGPARGNEQFF,TGTGCCAGCAGCTTGCTAACAGGGCCCGCTAGAGGCAATGAGCAGTTCTTC
many,TRBJ2-1,13,-,TRBV13,CASSSGRYNEQFF,TGTGCCAGCAGCTCCGGACGGTACAATGAGCAGTTCTTC
few,TRBJ2-5,14,-,TRBV20-1,CSAKGFTREETQYF,TGCAGTGCTAAAGGCTTCACTAGGGAAGAGACCCAGTACTTC
-,TRBJ2-5,16,TRBD2,TRBV28,CASSSVPGGAGETQYF,TGTGCCAGCAGTTCCGTTCCGGGGGGGGCGGGGGAGACCCAGTACTTC
few,TRBJ2-5,17,TRBD2,TRBV20-1,CSASGWLADEQQETQYF,TGCAGTGCTAGTGGATGGCTAGCGGACGAGCAACAAGAGACCCAGTACTTC
-,TRBJ1-2,12,-,TRBV7-2,CASGQISYGYTF,TGTGCCAGCGGACAGATTTCCTATGGCTACACCTTC
once,TRBJ2-7,15,-,TRBV9,CASSVEPSSLHEQYF,TGTGCCAGCAGCGTGGAACCTAGCAGTCTCCACGAGCAGTACTTC
many,TRBJ2-5,11,-,TRBV6-2/TRBV6-3,CASSPLRTQYF,TGTGCCAGCAGCCCCCTCCGGACCCAGTACTTC
few,TRBJ2-7,14,-,TRBV4-2,CASSSRRGSYEQYF,TGTGCCAGCAGCTCCCGGCGAGGGTCCTACGAGCAGTACTTC
-,TRBJ2-2,17,-,TRBV7-9,CASSFRDGRENTGELFF,TGTGCCAGCAGCTTCCGGGATGGGAGAGAGAACACCGGGGAGCTGTTTTTT
few,TRBJ2-3,15,TRBD2,TRBV12-3/TRBV12-4,CASRTGTTSTDTQYF,TGTGCCAGCAGAACCGGGACTACATCCACAGATACGCAGTATTTT
many,TRBJ2-5,14,-,TRBV4-2,CASSPRGVQETQYF,TGTGCCAGCAGCCCCCGCGGAGTCCAAGAGACCCAGTACTTC
-,TRBJ2-3,14,-,TRBV5-1,CASKGRQGSDTQYF,TGCGCCAGCAAGGGCCGGCAGGGTTCAGATACGCAGTATTTT
few,TRBJ2-5,13,-,TRBV7-2,CASSFNFGETQYF,TGTGCCAGCAGCTTCAATTTTGGGGAGACCCAGTACTTC
-,TRBJ2-1,14,-,TRBV5-1,CASRWQGERNEQFF,TGCGCCAGCAGGTGGCAGGGTGAACGCAATGAGCAGTTCTTC
few,TRBJ2-4,15,TRBD1,TRBV11-1,CASSSPGQGVRIQYF,TGTGCCAGCAGCTCCCCGGGACAGGGGGTTCGGATTCAGTACTTC
many,TRBJ2-5,13,-,TRBV4-2,CASSRSGEETQYF,TGTGCCAGCAGCAGGTCTGGCGAGGAGACCCAGTACTTC
-,TRBJ2-5,16,TRBD2,TRBV6-2/TRBV6-3,CASTESGGRRQETQYF,TGTGCCAGCACCGAGTCAGGCGGGAGGCGGCAAGAGACCCAGTACTTC
once,TRBJ1-2,11,-,TRBV20-1,CSARPPYGNTF,TGCAGTGCTAGACCTCCCTATGGCAACACCTTC
once,TRBJ2-5,14,TRBD1,TRBV6-6,CASNRGFPQETQYF,TGTGCCAGCAACAGGGGATTCCCCCAAGAGACCCAGTACTTC
-,TRBJ1-2,13,-,TRBV27,CASSLAFEYGYTF,TGTGCCAGCAGTTTAGCATTCGAATATGGCTACACCTTC
-,TRBJ2-6,16,-,TRBV5-7,CASFPEGLSGANVLTF,TGTGCCAGCTTTCCTGAGGGCCTCTCTGGGGCCAACGTCCTGACTTTC
-,TRBJ1-2,15,-,TRBV29-1,CGVESRSWVNYGYTF,TGCGGCGTTGAATCCCGCTCTTGGGTTAACTATGGCTACACCTTC
-,TRBJ2-3,12,-,TRBV10-3,CAISFTGDTQYF,TGTGCCATCAGTTTCACAGGAGATACGCAGTATTTT
few,TRBJ1-2,13,-,TRBV20-1,CSASVGTNYGYTF,TGCAGTGCTAGCGTCGGTACTAACTATGGCTACACCTTC
many,TRBJ2-5,13,-,TRBV14,CASSQTTGETQYF,TGTGCCAGCAGCCAAACAACAGGGGAGACCCAGTACTTC
-,TRBJ2-3,15,-,TRBV2,CAHFARLSSTGTQYF,TGTGCTCACTTCGCCCGTCTTTCTAGCACAGGTACGCAGTATTTT
-,TRBJ1-2,19,-,TRBV7-9,CASTQTGARDKWKDYGYTF,TGTGCCAGCACCCAGACGGGTGCAAGGGACAAATGGAAAGACTATGGCTACACCTTC
few,TRBJ2-1,17,-,TRBV6-2/TRBV6-3,CASRSSTRYTSYNEQFF,TGTGCCAGCAGGAGTTCAACCCGATACACCTCCTACAATGAGCAGTTCTTC